These 5 T cell receptor beta chains were sequenced from one sample in a study of T cells in Graves' hyperthyroidism and ophthalmopathy. TCR beta CDR3 regions were amplified from RNA. Researchers ran a first-round RT-PCR on the TCR CDR3 using the HTBI primer set. TCRdb called the multiplex PCR reads again in MiXCR, with one record for every CDR3 protein. The sample records more than 300,000 distinct CDR3 sequences, approximately 17% being singletons. The sample taken for sequencing was blood. The receptors shown here come from a woman younger than 45 with Graves' hyperthyroidism that later progressed to Graves' ophthalmopathy.

This clonotype was seen at least ten times. This chain uses TRBV7-9 with TRBJ1-2, with 7 bases matching TRBD1. The germline V gene has CDR1 SEHNR and CDR2 FQNEAQ (reference sequence). This CDR3 has 14 amino acids. The V segment lost 4 bases and the J segment 2 bases; nucleotides outside the gene matches: 4. The CDR3 region is CASSYGQANYGYTF. The CDR3 DNA follows: TGTGCCAGCAGCTACGGACAGGCCAACTATGGCTACACCTTC. The variable domain in full, completed from reference TRBV7-9 and TRBJ1-2, reads DTGVSQNPRHKITKRGQNVTFRCDPISEHNRLYWYRQTLGQGPEFLTYFQNEAQLEKSRLLSDRFSAERPKGSFSTLEIQRTEQGDSAMYLCASSYGQANYGYTFGSGTRLTVV.

This sequence joins TRBV5-1 and TRBJ2-7; D ambiguous. Per the germline V gene, CDR1 is SGHRS and CDR2 is YFSETQ. V was pared by 1 base and J by 5 bases, with 13 bases between. CDR3 length: 14 residues. In DNA form, the CDR3 reads TGCGCCAGCAGCTTGTTCGGCTCAACGGACGAGCAGTACTTC. Encoded protein: CASSLFGSTDEQYF.

There are many counts of this clonotype. The CDR3 spells CASKVGTGTEAFF. In DNA, the CDR3 is TGTGCCAGCAAAGTCGGGACAGGCACTGAAGCTTTCTTT. The V call is TRBV2, the J call TRBJ1-1; TRBD1 matches at 8 bases. Germline CDR1 and CDR2: SNHLY and FYNNEI. The CDR3 length is 13 residues. The ends lost 7 bases at V and 4 bases at J; junction bases unmatched: 5. Full variable domain (remainder filled in from reference TRBV2 and TRBJ1-1): EPEVTQTPSHQVTQMGQEVILRCVPISNHLYFYWYRQILGQKVEFLVSFYNNEISEKSEIFDDQFSVERPDGSNFTLKIRSTKLEDSAMYFCASKVGTGTEAFFGQGTRLTVV.

This clonotype was recorded at least ten times. This sequence joins TRBV4-2 and TRBJ2-7, with D possibly matching TRBD2 (6 bases). The ends were cut back, 3 bases at V and 0 bases at J, with 12 bases in the middle. The V gene's germline CDR1 is LGHNA and CDR2 YNFKEQ. This CDR3 is 15 amino acids long. The CDR3 DNA follows: TGTGCCAGCAGCCAGAGTGGGACTGACTCCTACGAGCAGTACTTC. Amino acids: CASSQSGTDSYEQYF.

This clonotype has just one count. J is TRBJ2-3 and V is TRBV7-9, with 16 bases that match TRBD2. Germline V CDR1 and CDR2: SEHNR, FQNEAQ (reference sequence). J lost 5 bases, V lost 4 bases, and 3 bases had no gene match. The CDR3 contains 16 residues. The CDR3 protein is CASSSGLAGGKDTQYF. DNA for the CDR3: TGTGCCAGCAGCTCGGGACTAGCGGGGGGGAAAGATACGCAGTATTTT.